This T cell receptor beta chain was recorded in a study of beta chain features in type 1 diabetes listed by TCRdb under 2018. For context, the study as a whole: Mean age, gender distribution, total cell number and subset yield did not differ between patients and healthy donors. A total of under 120,000,000 sorted cells were examined across all samples, and RNA yield correlated strongly with the number of cells per subset. The study compared the TCRB repertoires of sorted circulating CD4+ T cell subsets in recently diagnosed type 1 diabetes patients with those in matched healthy donors. Regulatory and stem cell-like memory subsets were obtained from only 8 patients and roughly 8 healthy donors, while naive and central memory subsets were obtained from all 28 donors. Results the study describes overall, beyond this receptor: Type 1 diabetes patients showed a moderate but significant shortening of TCRB CDR3 length in all four CD4+ subsets. Patients with type 1 diabetes made fewer insertions and deleted more nucleotides at VDJ recombination sites, implying thymic rearrangement abnormalities. Because the HLA sub-analyses included only small numbers of individuals, any influence of HLA type on TCRB rearrangement was left unresolved. Naive, central memory and regulatory TCRB repertoires appeared more similar among patients than among healthy donors. Shorter templates might be favored by PCR, yet because patient and control samples were amplified and corrected together, any such skew would affect both groups equally. Because cDNA was sequenced instead of genomic DNA, activated cells with high expression could be over-represented, although the groups did not differ in activation or CD3 levels.

A note on this clone: The target of this receptor is not known. Base qualities are missing; no much larger clone stands one base away.

CDR1 and CDR2, per the germline V gene, are SQVTM and ANQGSEA. Trimming removed 4 bases from V and 3 bases from J, leaving 16 bases between the germline ends. The CDR3 starts with the cysteine, ends with the phenylalanine, and has 14 residues. Only CDR3 DNA is held: 42 bases, read in frame from base 1. The High Capacity cDNA Reverse Transcription Kit was used to reverse transcribe all of the isolated RNA, meaning that expressed TCRB transcripts were what got sequenced. Deep immunoSEQ sequencing was applied to naive, central memory and regulatory T cell samples, giving an average of roughly 3.3 million total reads per sample. Sorted cells were lysed in RLT buffer and RNA was extracted with DNase-treated RNeasy Micro or Mini kits, depending on cell number. To prevent cross-contamination, each cell subset was processed individually, whereas patient and healthy donor samples were processed jointly. Using the immunoSEQ multiplex PCR, TCRB sequences were amplified from cDNA into 87-bp fragments spanning the CDR3 region. The amplicons were sequenced using the Illumina HiSeq platform. The authors' analysis ran thus. Synthetic template baselines were used to correct PCR bias computationally, reads within Hamming distance 2 were collapsed together, and singletons that could not be merged were discarded. By aligning reads against IMGT, V, D and J genes, CDR3 length, and insertions or deletions at six rearrangement sites were assigned. Within each subset, clonotype counts were normalized to sorted cell number, after which true diversity and Gini coefficients were computed with the tcR R package. The overlap coefficient, calculated on TCRB nucleotide sequences, was used to measure repertoire sharing. As a proxy for the pre-selection repertoire, out-of-frame TCRB sequences from naive cells were analyzed. The immuneACCESS repertoire file appears here via TCRdb, limited to in-frame rearrangements. These files lack a portion of the clones; in checked studies, under half of the deficit traces to unresolved V genes, and the cause of the others is not known. D and trimming come from the DNA, and the V and J calls and clone size come from that table. The sample table contains roughly 730,000 clones; only one count was recorded for 13% of them. Around 0.022% of the sample lies in the top ten.

Each donor gave one peripheral blood draw, averaging around 0.11 L, which was collected into heparinised tubes. Naive, central memory, regulatory and stem cell-like memory CD4+ T cells were sorted on a BD FACSAria II using a panel including CD45RO, CCR7, CD25, CD127, CD95 and CD27. A purity above 98% was achieved for all sorted populations. PBMCs were isolated right away by Lymphoprep density gradient centrifugation and were stained directly, without culture. Samples were stained and sorted in pairs, with one healthy donor and one patient per experiment, so that batch effects were minimized. The sequence was collected from a man in his late teens or twenties with type 1 diabetes. This chain is built from TRBV29-1 and TRBJ2-7; tentative D gene TRBD2, with 5 bases matching. Sequencing input: naive CD4+ T cells from blood. What this sample's cell subset or site label stands for: true naive CD4+ T cells. DNA sequence: TGCAGCGTTGTAAGAGTAAGGGAGAACTACGAGCAGTACTTC. This encodes CSVVRVRENYEQYF.